The following is a TCR beta chain sequence with its context. This sample also contains other DNA sequences that code for the same CDR3. The data originate from a study of shared clonotypes between healthy human individuals. The data were produced by immunoSEQ multiplex PCR, yet TCRdb's version contains in-frame clones alone and is incomplete. The table records a few million clones, 90% to 96% of them present only once. Germline V lookup: CDR1 SGHAT, CDR2 FQNNGV. V lost 0 bases and J lost 0, with 9 bases in between. The CDR3 has 15 amino acids. This TCR came from a young man in good health. Sequencing input: naive CD4+ T cells sorted from blood. Noted subset: CD45RA+ positively selected. V gene TRBV11-2 combines with J gene TRBJ2-7; a possible D gene is TRBD1 (6 bases). In DNA, the CDR3 is TGTGCCAGCAGCTTAGAACGAGGGGGCTCCTACGAGCAGTACTTC. Residues: CASSLERGGSYEQYF.